Listed here is a single TCR beta chain. Primers included in the PCR were 60 Vbeta and 13 Jbeta primers. Assay used: immunoSEQ multiplex PCR; TCRdb lists only in-frame clones, some missing. The repertoire holds around 100,000 clones, with around 84% as singletons. These data come from a study of cytomegalovirus exposure and HLA in healthy donors. Germline V gives CDR1 SQVTM, CDR2 ANQGSEA. V shed 2 bases and J shed 2 bases, with 18 bases lying between them. The CDR3 runs 17 residues. The chain uses TRBV29-1 and TRBJ2-2; the D gene is possibly TRBD2 (6 bases). The receptor comes from a woman between 40 and 50 years old in good health and CMV-seropositive. Sequenced: PBMCs. CDR3: CSVELSLDSGNTGELFF. CDR3 nucleotides: TGCAGCGTTGAACTATCCTTGGATAGCGGTAACACCGGGGAGCTGTTTTTT.